The 8 T cell receptor beta chains below come from one sample, sequenced in a study of blood T cell repertoires in COVID-19. Profiled with immunoSEQ multiplex PCR; TCRdb holds only in-frame clones, not every one. This table holds 400,000 or so clones, around 90% found once. Sequencing used PBMCs or T cells enriched from blood (not recorded which). The receptors originated from a man younger than 35 who had recovered from COVID-19.

The genes are TRBV3-1 (or the pseudogene TRBV3-2) and TRBJ2-3, with TRBD2 matching over 13 bases. Germline CDR1 LGHDT, CDR2 YNNKEL (reference sequence). This CDR3 contains 18 residues. V shed 1 base and J 4 bases; nucleotides not matched to a gene: 8. CDR3 DNA: TGTGCCAGCAGCCAAGGGGGGACTAGCGGGACAAGGTCAGATACGCAGTATTTT. This sequence encodes CASSQGGTSGTRSDTQYF.

As DNA, the CDR3 is TGTGCCAGCAGCTTAGCGGCAAGCACCTTC. Translation: CASSLAASTF. The rearrangement uses TRBV7-9 and TRBJ1-2; no clear D gene. Per the germline V gene, CDR1 is SEHNR and CDR2 is FQNEAQ (reference sequence). This CDR3 is built from 10 residues. V was trimmed by 0 bases and J by 13 bases, leaving 6 bases between them.

The chain combines TRBV28 with TRBJ2-5; TRBD2 matches at 13 bases. The germline CDR1 and CDR2 sequences are MDHEN and SYDVKM. The CDR3 sequence is 17 residues long. V gave up 5 bases and J gave up 2 bases; unmatched junction bases: 8. Here the CDR3 reads CASSEGLAGKKQETQYF. The CDR3 nucleotides read TGTGCCAGCAGTGAGGGACTAGCGGGGAAGAAACAAGAGACCCAGTACTTC.

This clone has only a few counts. The V call is TRBV5-1, the J call TRBJ1-1, with D perhaps TRBD1 (5 bases). Looked up from germline, CDR1 is SGHRS and CDR2 is YFSETQ. This CDR3 spans 14 amino acids. Trimming removed 5 bases at V and 3 bases at J, with 14 bases between. CDR3 residues: CASSPTDFYTEAFF. The CDR3 coding sequence is TGCGCCAGCAGTCCGACAGACTTTTACACTGAAGCTTTCTTT.

This chain connects TRBV19 to TRBJ1-4; D is unresolved. The CDR3 has 15 amino acids. Germline CDR1 is LNHDA and CDR2 is SQIVND (reference sequence). Between the trimmed V and J ends, which lost 6 bases and 7 bases, there was a span of 18 bases. For the CDR3, the DNA is TGTGCCAGTAGGCCCGGAGCCGCCGTGCGTGAAAAACTGTTTTTT. This codes for CASRPGAAVREKLFF.

The chain is built from TRBV7-9 and TRBJ2-3; TRBD2 agrees at 8 bases. The V and J ends lost 1 base and 6 bases, in that order; junction bases with no gene match: 9. Germline CDR1 is SEHNR and CDR2 is FQNEAQ (reference sequence). This CDR3 has 16 amino acids. CDR3: CASSLGLAPLSDTQYF. As DNA, the CDR3 is TGTGCCAGCAGCTTAGGACTAGCGCCCCTTTCGGATACGCAGTATTTT. The full variable domain, rest sourced from reference TRBV7-9 and TRBJ2-3, is DTGVSQNPRHKITKRGQNVTFRCDPISEHNRLYWYRQTLGQGPEFLTYFQNEAQLEKSRLLSDRFSAERPKGSFSTLEIQRTEQGDSAMYLCASSLGLAPLSDTQYFGPGTRLTVL.

Details on this clone: The sample carries other DNA sequences with the same CDR3. V is TRBV11-3 and J is TRBJ2-2; D possibly corresponds to TRBD1 (6 bases). V was clipped by 3 bases and J by 1 base, with 6 bases between them. This CDR3 comprises 14 residues. CDR1 SGHNT and CDR2 YENEEA come from the germline V gene. CDR3 residues: CASSLTGNTGELFF. The CDR3 bases are TGTGCCAGCAGCTTGACAGGGAACACCGGGGAGCTGTTTTTT.

This rearrangement joins TRBV4-1 to TRBJ2-3; 11 bases agree with TRBD2. The CDR3 covers 15 residues. Losses at the gene ends were 3 bases for V and 4 bases for J; bases not matched to a gene: 3. Germline values: CDR1 MGHRA, CDR2 YSYEKL. The CDR3: CASSQGLAAPDTQYF. The CDR3 DNA is TGCGCCAGCAGCCAGGGACTAGCGGCGCCAGATACGCAGTATTTT.